Listed below are T cell receptor beta chains from one sample, sequenced in a study of blood T cell repertoires in COVID-19. Here immunoSEQ multiplex PCR was the method, and the copy in TCRdb shows in-frame clones only, minus some. The sample has about 150,000 clones; approximately 84% are singletons. Sequenced material: peripheral blood. The receptors shown here come from a human donor in a cohort sampled during active COVID-19. Each CDR3 is given with its conserved first and last residue. A D gene is named only where the DNA matches it firmly. A row's size may be missing; if present it is once, few, many or a size class.

D: .
size: once
V: TRBV5-4
J: TRBJ2-7
CDR3: CASSQDSYEQYF
DNA: TGTGCCAGCAGCCAGGACAGCTACGAGCAGTACTTC

D: TRBD1
size: .
V: TRBV29-1
J: TRBJ1-1
CDR3: CSVATGGNTEAFF
DNA: TGCAGCGTGGCGACAGGGGGGAACACTGAAGCTTTCTTT

D: .
size: few
V: TRBV11-3
J: TRBJ1-1
CDR3: CASSLLLGGAEAFF
DNA: TGTGCCAGCAGCTTACTCCTGGGGGGGGCTGAAGCTTTCTTT

D: .
size: .
V: TRBV7-3
J: TRBJ2-5
CDR3: CASSPQGVETQYF
DNA: TGTGCCAGCAGCCCACAGGGCGTGGAGACCCAGTACTTC

D: .
size: .
V: TRBV16
J: TRBJ2-1
CDR3: CASSQYSGGHNEQFF
DNA: TGTGCCAGCAGCCAATATAGCGGTGGGCACAATGAGCAGTTCTTC

D: .
size: .
V: TRBV7-8
J: TRBJ1-5
CDR3: CASSLGVSGVQPQHF
DNA: TGTGCCAGCAGCTTAGGTGTTTCAGGGGTCCAGCCCCAGCATTTT

D: TRBD2
size: .
V: TRBV5-6
J: TRBJ2-4
CDR3: CASSPWGGVKNIQYF
DNA: TGTGCCAGCAGCCCCTGGGGGGGGGTCAAAAACATTCAGTACTTC

D: .
size: .
V: TRBV19
J: TRBJ1-2
CDR3: CASSMNRDDGYTF
DNA: TGTGCCAGTAGTATGAACAGGGACGATGGCTACACCTTC

D: .
size: once
V: TRBV5-6
J: TRBJ2-3
CDR3: CASSLLGDDSSTDTQYF
DNA: TGTGCCAGCAGCTTGTTGGGTGACGACTCTTCCACAGATACGCAGTATTTT

D: .
size: .
V: TRBV9
J: TRBJ1-1
CDR3: CASSAAVGGGTEAFF
DNA: TGTGCCAGCAGCGCCGCAGTTGGGGGCGGCACTGAAGCTTTCTTT

D: .
size: .
V: TRBV7-2
J: TRBJ2-1
CDR3: CASSLVVRAYNEQFF
DNA: TGTGCCAGCAGCTTAGTGGTCAGGGCGTACAATGAGCAGTTCTTC

D: TRBD1
size: .
V: TRBV28
J: TRBJ2-1
CDR3: CASSLGQGALQFF
DNA: TGTGCCAGCAGTTTAGGACAGGGGGCCTTGCAGTTCTTC

D: TRBD1
size: .
V: TRBV30
J: TRBJ1-6
CDR3: CAWSAGTGGNSPLHF
DNA: TGTGCCTGGAGTGCCGGGACAGGGGGGAATTCACCCCTCCACTTT

D: .
size: .
V: TRBV4-3
J: TRBJ1-2
CDR3: CASSPTHGGGGYTF
DNA: TGCGCCAGCAGTCCCACCCACGGGGGAGGTGGCTACACCTTC

D: .
size: .
V: TRBV5-4
J: TRBJ2-7
CDR3: CASSKSTGAYEQYF
DNA: TGTGCCAGCAGCAAATCGACAGGCGCCTACGAGCAGTACTTC

D: TRBD1
size: .
V: TRBV5-6
J: TRBJ1-6
CDR3: CASSLRDSYNSPLHF
DNA: TGTGCCAGCAGCTTGAGGGACAGTTATAATTCACCCCTCCACTTT

D: TRBD1
size: .
V: TRBV4-3
J: TRBJ2-1
CDR3: CASSQDRGQGIYNEQFF
DNA: TGCGCCAGCAGCCAAGATCGGGGACAGGGCATTTACAATGAGCAGTTCTTC

D: TRBD2
size: .
V: TRBV11-3
J: TRBJ2-1
CDR3: CASSSDSGLAGTEQFF
DNA: TGTGCCAGCAGCTCCGACAGTGGCTTAGCGGGAACTGAGCAGTTCTTC

D: TRBD1
size: .
V: TRBV28
J: TRBJ1-2
CDR3: CASRSGTGVHYGYTF
DNA: TGTGCCAGCCGGTCCGGGACAGGGGTTCACTATGGCTACACCTTC

D: TRBD1
size: once
V: TRBV3-1/TRBV3-2
J: TRBJ1-6
CDR3: CASSQERGTGGSALHF
DNA: TGTGCCAGCAGCCAAGAACGGGGGACAGGGGGTTCGGCCCTCCACTTT

D: TRBD1
size: .
V: TRBV5-4
J: TRBJ2-5
CDR3: CASSGGQGAWETQYF
DNA: TGTGCCAGCAGCGGGGGACAGGGGGCGTGGGAGACCCAGTACTTC

D: .
size: .
V: TRBV11-3
J: TRBJ1-1
CDR3: CASSNARDGARTEAFF
DNA: TGTGCCAGCAGCAACGCCAGGGATGGGGCGAGGACTGAAGCTTTCTTT